This T cell receptor beta chain was identified in a study of blood T cell repertoires in COVID-19. For the study at large: From T cells, B-cell-depleted T cells, or PBMCs came the material, which was cDNA or gDNA.

Residents of about two dozen US areas, aged about 18 to 89 years, made up the participants. Categorization into cohorts depended on clinical history that participants reported. What the recovered Cohort 3 donors had was two negative PCRs, clearance, or symptom resolution. Generated by immunoSEQ multiplex PCR, the TCRdb table keeps only in-frame clones and is missing some. This sample has hundreds of thousands of clones; roughly nine tenths occur once, and the top ten carry roughly 2.5%. The sequencing sample was made of PBMCs or T cells enriched from blood (not recorded which). The TCR originated in a woman in her late teens or twenties who had recovered from COVID-19.

The CDR3 region is CTSSQEGQGAGQPQHF. CDR3 DNA sequence: TGCACCAGCAGCCAAGAAGGCCAGGGGGCCGGTCAGCCCCAGCATTTT. The chain recombines TRBV1 with TRBJ1-5; no check of the table's D call, TRBD1, against the DNA was made. TRBV1 constitutes a pseudogene. The length of the CDR3 is 16 residues.